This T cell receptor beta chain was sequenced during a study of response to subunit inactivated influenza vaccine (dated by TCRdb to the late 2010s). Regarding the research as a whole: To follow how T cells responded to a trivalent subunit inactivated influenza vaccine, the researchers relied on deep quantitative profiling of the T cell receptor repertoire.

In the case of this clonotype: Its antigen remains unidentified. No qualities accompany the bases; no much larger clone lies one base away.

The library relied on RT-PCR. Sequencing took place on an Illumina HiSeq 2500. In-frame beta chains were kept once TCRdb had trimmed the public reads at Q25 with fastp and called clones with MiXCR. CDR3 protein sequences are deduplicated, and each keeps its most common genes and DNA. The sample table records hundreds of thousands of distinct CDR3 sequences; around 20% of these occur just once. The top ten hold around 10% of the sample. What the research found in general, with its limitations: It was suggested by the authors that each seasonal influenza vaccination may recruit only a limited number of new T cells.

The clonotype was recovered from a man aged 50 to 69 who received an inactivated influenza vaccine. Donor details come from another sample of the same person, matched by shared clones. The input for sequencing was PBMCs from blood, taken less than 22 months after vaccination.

The CDR3 sequence is CASSQRTGAAGGPSTDTQYF. The bases are TGCGCCAGCAGCCAACGGACAGGGGCAGCGGGGGGACCTAGCACAGATACGCAGTATTTT. The chain employs TRBV4-1 and TRBJ2-3; the D gene is possibly TRBD1 or TRBD2, each agreeing over 9 bases. Taken from the germline V gene, the CDR1 and CDR2 loops are MGHRA and YSYEKL. V is shortened by 2 bases, J by 0 bases, and the region joining them spans 24 bases. Taken from cysteine to phenylalanine, the CDR3 has 20 residues. Left in the record is the CDR3 DNA by itself, 60 bases read in frame from the first base.